The 27 T cell receptor beta chains below come from one sample, sequenced in a study of memory CD8 T cells in hepatitis C reinfection. The time point here: peak reinfection, 3 to 8 weeks after reinfection detection. The sorted cells went straight to TCR sequencing with no prior in vitro expansion. The protocol was immunoSEQ multiplex PCR, while the TCRdb copy is restricted to in-frame clones and leaves out a portion. Here the sample spans about 45,000 clones, roughly 90% being singletons. Sequencing was performed on naive CD8+ T cells sorted from blood. All receptors come from a young man with hepatitis C virus infection.

This chain links TRBV7-2 with TRBJ2-5; 14 bases fit TRBD2. The CDR3 spans 16 residues. V shed 5 bases, J shed 5 bases, and the junction held 7 bases outside the gene matches. Germline V lookup: CDR1 SGHTA, CDR2 FQGNSA. CDR3: CASSPRLAGGRETQYF. The CDR3 nucleotides read TGTGCCAGCAGCCCGAGACTAGCGGGGGGGCGCGAGACCCAGTACTTC.

This chain connects TRBV5-6 to TRBJ1-1; D ambiguous. V lost 2 bases and J lost 8, with 19 bases in between. The CDR3 covers 15 residues. Germline assignment: CDR1 SGHDT and CDR2 YYEEEE. Here the CDR3 DNA reads TGTGCCAGCAGCTTCGGGGTTCCCCTCGCTGGGGAAGCTTTCTTT. Protein: CASSFGVPLAGEAFF.

V gene TRBV7-9 combines with J gene TRBJ1-2; D not certain. Trimming took 1 base from V and 4 from J, leaving 7 bases between them. In germline, CDR1 is SEHNR, CDR2 FQNEAQ (reference sequence). The CDR3 has 13 residues. The CDR3 region is CASSLGASYGYTF. The CDR3 DNA is TGTGCCAGCAGCTTAGGCGCGTCCTATGGCTACACCTTC.

The genes are TRBV2 and TRBJ2-3; possible D gene TRBD2, 5 bases. This CDR3 comprises 17 residues. The V gene lost 0 bases and the J gene lost 0 bases, with 13 bases spanning the gap. Germline assignment: CDR1 SNHLY and CDR2 FYNNEI. The CDR3 protein is CASSEAESGPSTDTQYF. CDR3 sequence (DNA): TGTGCCAGCAGTGAAGCGGAGAGCGGTCCTAGCACAGATACGCAGTATTTT.

The rearrangement links TRBV27 to TRBJ2-1, with a weak D call TRBD2 (5 bases). The germline gives CDR1 MNHEY, CDR2 SMNVEV (reference sequence). The CDR3 has 16 amino acids. V was trimmed by 3 bases and J by 5 bases, leaving 17 bases between them. The CDR3 is CASSFLGGSGNNEQFF. The CDR3 DNA reads TGTGCCAGCAGTTTTTTGGGTGGGAGTGGGAACAATGAGCAGTTCTTC.

V is TRBV6-1 and J is TRBJ2-7; TRBD2 aligns across 10 bases. V trimming: 6 bases; J trimming: 4 bases; junction bases outside the gene matches: 9. The germline V gene encodes CDR1 MNHNS and CDR2 SASEGT. The CDR3 runs to 15 residues. This CDR3 is CASRVMLAGVYEQYF. Written as DNA, the CDR3 is TGTGCCAGCAGGGTGATGCTAGCGGGAGTTTACGAGCAGTACTTC.

The V and J genes are TRBV5-4 and TRBJ1-1; D perhaps matches TRBD1 (5 bases). CDR1 is SGHNT and CDR2 is YYREEE in the germline V gene (reference sequence). This CDR3 has 14 amino acids. The ends were cut back, 4 bases at V and 1 base at J, with 11 bases in the middle. CDR3 in amino acids: CASSGGGANTEAFF. DNA for the CDR3: TGTGCCAGCAGCGGGGGGGGAGCGAACACTGAAGCTTTCTTT.

The CDR3 sequence: CASSFRTSGYTGELFF. CDR3 bases: TGTGCCAGCAGCTTCCGGACTAGCGGATACACCGGGGAGCTGTTTTTT. The chain employs TRBV13 and TRBJ2-2; 10 bases are a match to TRBD2. Germline assignment: CDR1 PRHDT and CDR2 FYEKMQ (reference sequence). V lost 3 bases and J lost 3; bases outside the gene matches: 4. CDR3 length equals 16 residues.

Only one count was recorded for this clone. The rearrangement uses TRBV28 and TRBJ2-3; 7 bases are a match to TRBD1. The CDR3 has 15 residues. Trimming cost V 4 bases and J 4 bases; bases outside gene matches: 8. The germline V gene has CDR1 MDHEN and CDR2 SYDVKM. The CDR3 here is CASSSYRGFADTQYF. The CDR3 nucleotides read TGTGCCAGCAGTTCCTACAGGGGTTTCGCAGATACGCAGTATTTT.

The chain uses TRBV6-6 and TRBJ1-5; D gene unclear. Germline values: CDR1 MNHNY, CDR2 SVGAGI (reference sequence). The CDR3 loop spans 14 amino acids. Deletions cut 0 bases from V and 2 bases from J, with 5 bases between. The CDR3 spells CASSYSQGNQPQHF. The CDR3 DNA sequence: TGTGCCAGCAGTTACTCGCAGGGCAATCAGCCCCAGCATTTT.

The V gene is TRBV13, the J gene TRBJ2-7; 7 nucleotides agree with TRBD1. Trimming at V came to 5 bases and at J to 2 bases, leaving 6 bases not matched to a gene. The CDR3 totals 14 residues. Germline V gene data show CDR1 as PRHDT and CDR2 as FYEKMQ (reference sequence). The CDR3 loop is CASSPTGITYEQYF. Here the CDR3 DNA reads TGTGCCAGCAGCCCGACAGGGATAACCTACGAGCAGTACTTC.

The count of this clone is one. This rearrangement joins TRBV28 to TRBJ1-1, with D uncertain. The CDR3 is made up of 15 amino acids. The V end lost 6 bases, the J end lost 1 base, and 15 bases lay between the germline ends. The germline gives CDR1 MDHEN, CDR2 SYDVKM. The CDR3 is CASRFTVTANTEAFF. CDR3 sequence (DNA): TGTGCCAGCAGGTTCACAGTGACCGCGAACACTGAAGCTTTCTTT.

This clone is a singleton in its sample. The CDR3: CASSKGLAGEGETQYF. For the CDR3, the DNA is TGTGCCAGCAGCAAGGGACTAGCGGGGGAGGGGGAGACCCAGTACTTC. This chain links TRBV5-4 with TRBJ2-5, with TRBD2 matching over 14 bases. Germline values: CDR1 SGHNT, CDR2 YYREEE (reference sequence). The CDR3 totals 16 residues. V shed 4 bases, J shed 5 bases, and the junction held 7 bases outside the gene matches.

The chain combines TRBV28 with TRBJ2-5; TRBD2 is a possible D gene (6 bases). The CDR3 loop spans 14 amino acids. Germline values: CDR1 MDHEN, CDR2 SYDVKM. V lost 6 bases and J 2 bases, leaving 13 bases between the germline ends. DNA for the CDR3: TGTGCCAGCAGCGGGCGGGGCTCACAAGAGACCCAGTACTTC. It encodes CASSGRGSQETQYF.

The rearrangement uses TRBV10-1 and TRBJ2-1; 7 bases match TRBD1. Germline values: CDR1 WNHNN, CDR2 SYGVQD (reference sequence). The J segment lost 7 bases and the V segment lost 2 bases, leaving 5 bases of the junction unmatched. This CDR3 spans 14 amino acids. Written as DNA, the CDR3 is TGCGCCAGCAGTGAGATTCAGGGGGTGAATGAGCAGTTCTTC. It is translated as CASSEIQGVNEQFF.

The J gene is TRBJ1-3, the V gene TRBV14; D perhaps matches TRBD1 (5 bases). The CDR3 loop spans 19 amino acids. Trimming shortened V by 1 base and J by 2 bases, and 21 bases separated the two germline ends. Germline V CDR1 and CDR2: SGHDN, FVKESK. The CDR3 DNA reads TGTGCCAGCAGCCAAGGACAGCAATCATTCACCGGCCCTGGAAACACCATATATTTT. Its translation is CASSQGQQSFTGPGNTIYF.

This clone has a single count. CDR3 DNA: TGTGCCAGTAGTATGGCTAGCGGGGGGGCCTACAATGAGCAGTTCTTC. Protein: CASSMASGGAYNEQFF. This chain joins TRBV19 and TRBJ2-1; TRBD2 aligns across 12 bases. V shed 3 bases and J 2 bases; nucleotides not matched to a gene: 2. Germline V gives CDR1 LNHDA, CDR2 SQIVND (reference sequence). The CDR3 is made up of 16 amino acids.

V and J are TRBV5-4 and TRBJ1-2, with 10 nucleotides matching TRBD1. The CDR3 consists of 16 residues. The V and J ends lost 4 bases and 4 bases, in that order; junction bases with no gene match: 10. CDR1 is SGHNT and CDR2 is YYREEE in the germline V gene (reference sequence). The CDR3 nucleotides are TGTGCCAGCAGCCCCCCTAGGGACAGGGGTGGCTATGGCTACACCTTC. Protein: CASSPPRDRGGYGYTF.

CDR3 loop: CASSDERGTAGEQYF. The CDR3 nucleotides read TGTGCCAGCAGCGACGAAAGAGGGACAGCCGGCGAGCAGTACTTC. The genes are TRBV4-2 and TRBJ2-7; TRBD1 matches 7 bases. This CDR3 spans 15 amino acids. V lost 5 bases, J lost 6 bases, and 13 bases stayed unmatched. Germline CDR1 reads LGHNA; CDR2 reads YNFKEQ.

The CDR3 region is CASSMQGADTQYF. Written as DNA, the CDR3 is TGTGCCAGTAGTATGCAGGGGGCAGATACGCAGTATTTT. This rearrangement joins TRBV19 to TRBJ2-3, with TRBD1 matching 7 bases. Germline CDR1 is LNHDA and CDR2 is SQIVND (reference sequence). After removal of 3 bases from V and 4 bases from J, the junction contained 1 base not matched to a gene. CDR3 size: 13 residues.

The chain recombines TRBV27 with TRBJ2-7; TRBD2 is a possible D gene (6 bases). V gave up 3 bases and J gave up 2 bases, with 17 bases separating them. Germline V gene data show CDR1 as MNHEY and CDR2 as SMNVEV (reference sequence). The CDR3 loop spans 16 amino acids. The CDR3 DNA follows: TGTGCCAGCAGTTTCTCCCGCGGGACGTTGACCTACGAGCAGTACTTC. Translated: CASSFSRGTLTYEQYF.

Here the CDR3 reads CASSVGVTEEQYF. CDR3 sequence (DNA): TGTGCCAGCAGCGTAGGGGTTACGGAGGAGCAGTACTTC. The chain has TRBV9 and TRBJ2-7; D remains unclear. The CDR3 is 13 amino acids. V lost 0 bases and J 7 bases, leaving 11 bases between the germline ends. Germline V CDR1 and CDR2: SGDLS, YYNGEE.

The CDR3 sequence: CASSSSGRRGNEQFF. In nucleotides, the CDR3 is TGTGCCAGCAGCTCCAGCGGGAGAAGAGGCAATGAGCAGTTCTTC. The rearrangement joins TRBV7-9 to TRBJ2-1; 8 bases line up with TRBD2. V dropped 4 bases and J dropped 6; count of bases not matched to a gene: 8. CDR1 is SEHNR and CDR2 is FQNEAQ in the germline V gene (reference sequence). CDR3 size: 15 residues.

The CDR3 here is CASSIVGGADTQYF. The DNA of the CDR3 is TGTGCCAGTAGTATAGTCGGGGGGGCAGATACGCAGTATTTT. The chain combines TRBV19 with TRBJ2-3; 8 bases line up with TRBD2. Germline V gene data show CDR1 as LNHDA and CDR2 as SQIVND (reference sequence). V shed 1 base and J 4 bases; nucleotides not matched to a gene: 1. The CDR3 has 14 amino acids.

The genes are TRBV6-5 and TRBJ1-2, with no clear D. The CDR3 covers 13 residues. Per germline, CDR1 MNHEY and CDR2 SVGAGI. V lost 6 bases and J lost 6, with 14 bases in between. CDR3 DNA: TGTGCCAGCAGGGCCGGGGTTGTGAATGGCTACACCTTC. Its protein product is CASRAGVVNGYTF.

A note on this clone: A junction boundary mismatches the germline segment, possibly from a read error. This chain links TRBV27 with TRBJ1-1; no clear D. This CDR3 spans 17 amino acids. CDR1 is MNHEY, CDR2 SMNVEV, per germline (reference sequence). CDR3 sequence: CAGSPRSGQVVNTEAFF. CDR3 DNA sequence: TGTGCCGGCAGTCCGCGTTCAGGCCAGGTGGTCAACACTGAAGCTTTCTTT.

The chain recombines TRBV29-1 with TRBJ2-7; 8 positions match TRBD2. Germline trimming cut 2 bases from V and 3 bases from J; bases unmatched to any gene: 9. This CDR3 comprises 15 residues. The germline V gene has CDR1 SQVTM and CDR2 ANQGSEA. CDR3 nucleotide sequence: TGCAGCGTTGAAACTATCCAGCGGGAGAACTACGAGCAGTACTTC. Protein product: CSVETIQRENYEQYF.